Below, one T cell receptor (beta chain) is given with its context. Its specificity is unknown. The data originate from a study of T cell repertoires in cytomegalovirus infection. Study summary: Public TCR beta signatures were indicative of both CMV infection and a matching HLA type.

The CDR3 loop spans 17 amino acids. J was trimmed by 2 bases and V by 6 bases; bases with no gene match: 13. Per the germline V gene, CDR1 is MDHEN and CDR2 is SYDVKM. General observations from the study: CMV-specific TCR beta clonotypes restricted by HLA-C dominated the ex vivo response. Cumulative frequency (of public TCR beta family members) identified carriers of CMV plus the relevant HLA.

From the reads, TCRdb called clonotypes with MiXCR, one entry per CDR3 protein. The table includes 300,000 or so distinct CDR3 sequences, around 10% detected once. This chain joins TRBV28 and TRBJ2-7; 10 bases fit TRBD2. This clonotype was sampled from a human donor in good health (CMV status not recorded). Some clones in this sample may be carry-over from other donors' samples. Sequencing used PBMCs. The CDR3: CASRRPGLAITPYEQYV. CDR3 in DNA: TGTGCCAGCAGGCGCCCGGGACTAGCGATTACCCCCTACGAGCAGTACGTC.